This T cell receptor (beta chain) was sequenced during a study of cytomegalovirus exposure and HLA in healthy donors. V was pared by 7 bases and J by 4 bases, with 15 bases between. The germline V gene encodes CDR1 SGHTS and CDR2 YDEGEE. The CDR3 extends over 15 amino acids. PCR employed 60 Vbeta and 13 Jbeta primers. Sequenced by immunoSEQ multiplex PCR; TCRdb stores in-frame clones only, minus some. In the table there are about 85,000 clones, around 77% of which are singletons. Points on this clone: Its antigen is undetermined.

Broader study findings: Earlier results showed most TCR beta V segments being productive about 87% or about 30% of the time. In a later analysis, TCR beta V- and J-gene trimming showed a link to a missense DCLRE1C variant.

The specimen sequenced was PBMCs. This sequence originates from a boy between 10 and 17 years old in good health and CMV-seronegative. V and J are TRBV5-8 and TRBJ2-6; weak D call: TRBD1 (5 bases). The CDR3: CASDSGLGGANVLTF. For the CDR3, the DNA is TGTGCCAGCGACTCAGGGTTAGGGGGGGCCAACGTCCTGACTTTC.